Listed here are 22 T cell receptor beta chains from one sample, sequenced in a study of high-grade serous ovarian cancer treatment subgroups. The repertoire was sequenced with immunoSEQ multiplex PCR; TCRdb's copy has only in-frame clones and lacks some. The repertoire holds approximately 4,500 clones, with 55% to 75% as singletons. Tumor tissue was taken before any definitive surgery or chemotherapy was given. The sample comprised tumor tissue. All receptors come from a human donor with high-grade serous ovarian cancer.

The chain recombines TRBV18 with TRBJ1-5; D gene uncertain. CDR3 length equals 15 residues. Per germline, CDR1 KGHSH and CDR2 LQKENI. V was shortened by 3 bases and J by 6 bases, with 15 bases between the two germline ends. CDR3: CASSPSRARSQPQHF. The CDR3, as DNA: TGTGCCAGCTCACCGAGTAGGGCCCGGAGTCAGCCCCAGCATTTT.

This sequence joins TRBV7-2 and TRBJ1-5, with D unresolved. CDR1 and CDR2 from the germline V gene are SGHTA and FQGNSA. The CDR3 covers 12 residues. Trimming left V 5 bases short and J 9 bases short, with 11 bases between. The CDR3 DNA reads TGTGCCAGCAGCCGAGGCTTCGGGCCCCAGCATTTT. Protein: CASSRGFGPQHF.

V is TRBV6-5 and J is TRBJ1-6; 7 bases are a match to TRBD1. J gave up 6 bases and V 2 bases, and 7 bases lay outside the gene matches. This CDR3 comprises 16 residues. Germline V gene lookup returns CDR1 MNHEY and CDR2 SVGAGI. CDR3 sequence reads: CASSYNLGDSNSPLHF. The CDR3 DNA is TGTGCCAGCAGTTACAATCTCGGGGACAGTAATTCACCCCTCCACTTT.

This clone was counted between two and nine times. This chain connects TRBV19 to TRBJ1-5; D ambiguous. Germline values: CDR1 LNHDA, CDR2 SQIVND (reference sequence). The CDR3 has 13 amino acids. V shed 2 bases and J shed 6 bases, with 8 bases lying between them. For the CDR3, the DNA is TGTGCCAGTAGTATAAGTGTTAGTCAGCCCCAGCATTTT. Amino acid sequence: CASSISVSQPQHF.

This clone was seen only once. This chain links TRBV6-1 with TRBJ1-2, with D unclear. The CDR3 length is 13 residues. The germline V gene has CDR1 MNHNS and CDR2 SASEGT. Trimming took off 6 bases at V and 7 bases at J, with 15 bases between the two ends. The CDR3 coding sequence is TGTGCCAGCAGCCGGACGGAAAAGTTTGGCTACACCTTC. This translates into CASSRTEKFGYTF.

The chain couples TRBV10-2 to TRBJ2-1, with TRBD2 matching 7 bases. V was pared by 8 bases and J by 6 bases, with 13 bases of the junction left unmatched. Germline CDR1 reads WSHSY; CDR2 reads SAAADI. The CDR3 consists of 15 residues. CDR3 sequence: CASQDWGGSGNEQFF. CDR3 sequence (DNA): TGCGCCAGCCAGGACTGGGGGGGGTCAGGCAATGAGCAGTTCTTC.

The count of this clone is one. V and J are TRBV11-2 and TRBJ2-3; possible D gene TRBD2, 5 bases. V was cut by 4 bases and J by 0 bases, with 11 bases left in between. The length of the CDR3 is 15 residues. CDR1 is SGHAT, CDR2 FQNNGV, per germline. In DNA form, the CDR3 reads TGTGCCAGCAGCTCCCGGGGTGGTAGCACAGATACGCAGTATTTT. Its protein is CASSSRGGSTDTQYF. Full variable domain (missing parts from reference TRBV11-2 and TRBJ2-3): EAGVAQSPRYKIIEKRQSVAFWCNPISGHATLYWYQQILGQGPKLLIQFQNNGVVDDSQLPKDRFSAERLKGVDSTLKIQPAKLEDSAVYLCASSSRGGSTDTQYFGPGTRLTVL.

This chain connects TRBV7-2 to TRBJ2-3; 8 nucleotides line up with TRBD1. The CDR3 totals 15 residues. V was clipped by 1 base and J by 3 bases; unmatched bases: 3. Germline lookup yields CDR1 SGHTA and CDR2 FQGNSA. The CDR3 DNA is TGTGCCAGCAGCTTAGTTGGACAGGGAACAGATACGCAGTATTTT. Its protein is CASSLVGQGTDTQYF.

The CDR3 reads CAISEGGLGANVLTF. The CDR3 coding sequence is TGTGCCATCAGTGAAGGGGGGCTTGGGGCCAACGTCCTGACTTTC. The chain has TRBV10-3 and TRBJ2-6; the D call may be TRBD1 or TRBD2 (6 bases each). Germline lookup yields CDR1 ENHRY and CDR2 SYGVKD. The CDR3 has 15 amino acids. V lost 3 bases and J lost 3, with 9 bases in between.

The table lists this clone with a few counts. The chain links TRBV11-3 to TRBJ1-1; D not resolved. Germline CDR1 and CDR2: SGHNT and YENEEA. The V end lost 6 bases, the J end lost 4 bases, and 15 bases lay between the germline ends. The CDR3 sequence is 14 residues long. The CDR3 DNA follows: TGTGCCAGCAGAACACAGAGACTGAGCACTGAAGCTTTCTTT. Its translation: CASRTQRLSTEAFF.

This clone was seen only a few times. The chain is built from TRBV5-1 and TRBJ2-7; no definite D call. Trimming cost V 2 bases and J 0 bases, with 6 bases left between them. Germline V gives CDR1 SGHRS, CDR2 YFSETQ. The CDR3 has 13 residues. Here the CDR3 reads CASSFSSSYEQYF. The CDR3 coding sequence is TGCGCCAGCAGCTTTAGTTCCTCCTACGAGCAGTACTTC.

This rearrangement joins TRBV5-1 to TRBJ1-1, with D uncertain. This CDR3 has 14 residues. V was trimmed by 5 bases and J by 4 bases, leaving 15 bases between them. The germline V gene encodes CDR1 SGHRS and CDR2 YFSETQ. In DNA, the CDR3 is TGCGCCAGCAGATCCCGCGGCGGTATCACTGAAGCTTTCTTT. Translating gives CASRSRGGITEAFF.

This chain uses TRBV2 with TRBJ1-6, with a weak D call TRBD1 (5 bases). This CDR3 has 15 amino acids. Trimming stripped 2 bases from V and 10 bases from J, with 15 bases between. Germline V gene data show CDR1 as SNHLY and CDR2 as FYNNEI. The CDR3 region is CASSERGTGLSPLHF. The CDR3 DNA sequence: TGTGCCAGCAGTGAAAGGGGAACAGGCTTGTCACCCCTCCACTTT.

This chain links TRBV19 with TRBJ1-1, with D perhaps matching TRBD1 (6 bases). V was cut by 10 bases and J by 0 bases, with 18 bases left in between. Germline CDR1 LNHDA, CDR2 SQIVND (reference sequence). This CDR3 has 15 amino acids. The CDR3 sequence is CATTDRGRLNTEAFF. CDR3 bases: TGTGCCACCACGGACAGAGGGAGATTGAACACTGAAGCTTTCTTT.

The chain combines TRBV27 with TRBJ2-7, with 9 nucleotides matching TRBD1. CDR3 length: 14 residues. J was trimmed by 4 bases and V by 2 bases; bases with no gene match: 3. Germline V lookup: CDR1 MNHEY, CDR2 SMNVEV (reference sequence). The CDR3 DNA is TGTGCCAGCAGTTTAGGGACAGGGAGTTACGAGCAGTACTTC. This encodes CASSLGTGSYEQYF.

The rearrangement links TRBV9 to TRBJ2-2, with D possibly matching TRBD1 (5 bases). The CDR3 loop spans 16 amino acids. Trimming shortened V by 3 bases and J by 5 bases, and 17 bases separated the two germline ends. Looked up from germline, CDR1 is SGDLS and CDR2 is YYNGEE. The CDR3 DNA reads as TGTGCCAGCAGCGGAAGCAGGGTGGACGGGACCGGGGAGCTGTTTTTT. Protein sequence: CASSGSRVDGTGELFF.

This chain uses TRBV6-4 with TRBJ1-2; D gene unclear. Germline V CDR1 and CDR2: MRHNA, SNTAGT. The CDR3 length is 13 residues. V dropped 7 bases and J dropped 0 bases, with 9 bases sitting between them. In DNA form, the CDR3 reads TGTGCCAGCACGGGGTCTACTAACTATGGCTACACCTTC. Protein product: CASTGSTNYGYTF.

The V call is TRBV7-9, the J call TRBJ1-1; D ambiguous. The CDR3 length is 16 residues. The germline V and J ends were trimmed by 1 base and 0 bases, with 12 bases remaining between them. CDR1 and CDR2 from the germline V gene are SEHNR and FQNEAQ (reference sequence). CDR3 nucleotide sequence: TGTGCCAGCAGCTTAGGCAGCGGGCGGTTGAACACTGAAGCTTTCTTT. Encoded protein: CASSLGSGRLNTEAFF.

The chain recombines TRBV11-2 with TRBJ2-5, with 11 bases fitting TRBD2. CDR3 length: 16 residues. V was pared by 3 bases and J by 1 base, with 4 bases of the junction left unmatched. Germline V gene sequence: CDR1 SGHAT, CDR2 FQNNGV. CDR3 residues: CASSFVLAGGQETQYF. The CDR3 DNA reads TGTGCCAGCAGCTTTGTCCTAGCGGGGGGCCAAGAGACCCAGTACTTC.

The V call is TRBV18, the J call TRBJ2-3; TRBD1 agrees at 7 bases. Germline loops: CDR1 KGHSH, CDR2 LQKENI. V lost 3 bases to trimming and J lost 1 base; unmatched junction nucleotides: 4. This CDR3 has 15 residues. The CDR3 protein is CASSPGQQRTDTQYF. As DNA, the CDR3 is TGTGCCAGCTCACCGGGACAGCAACGCACAGATACGCAGTATTTT. Combining the CDR3 with reference TRBV18 and TRBJ2-3 gives the whole variable domain NAGVMQNPRHLVRRRGQEARLRCSPMKGHSHVYWYRQLPEEGLKFMVYLQKENIIDESGMPKERFSAEFPKEGPSILRIQQVVRGDSAAYFCASSPGQQRTDTQYFGPGTRLTVL.

The table lists this clone with a few counts. The genes are TRBV4-2 and TRBJ1-2; D is uncertain. V shed 2 bases and J shed 4 bases, with 14 bases lying between them. CDR1 and CDR2 (germline): LGHNA, YNFKEQ. This CDR3 comprises 15 residues. CDR3 nucleotides: TGTGCCAGCAGCCAACCTCCCGACGGGGTCTATGGCTACACCTTC. Translation gives CASSQPPDGVYGYTF.

This clone was counted a few times. This chain links TRBV25-1 with TRBJ1-2; D may be TRBD1 (5 bases). The V gene lost 4 bases and the J gene lost 7 bases, with 7 bases spanning the gap. CDR1 is MGHDK and CDR2 is SYGVNS in the germline V gene. The CDR3 length is 11 residues. For the CDR3, the DNA is TGTGCCAGCAGTGCAGGGACTGGCTACACCTTC. Its translation: CASSAGTGYTF.